Given below is one T cell receptor beta chain in context. Its antigen is not known. The sample originates from a study of cytomegalovirus exposure and HLA in healthy donors. Study-wide findings and caveats: There were 160 or so TCR beta chains listed as cytomegalovirus-associated. A later analysis found TCR association rates differed by HLA locus, highest for DRB1 and lowest for HLA-C.

The PCR made use of 60 Vbeta and 13 Jbeta primers. Repertoires were generated with immunoSEQ multiplex PCR, while TCRdb's copy carries only in-frame clones and drops some. Among 150,000 to 200,000 clones listed, 70% to 90% were seen once. V lost 5 bases and J lost 6; bases outside the gene matches: 4. Looked up from germline, CDR1 is SGHTA and CDR2 is FQGNSA. The CDR3 consists of 13 residues. The sequenced material came from PBMCs. The sequence was collected from a man aged 18 to 29 in good health and CMV-seropositive. This chain uses TRBV7-2 with TRBJ1-5, with 7 bases fitting TRBD1. CDR3: CASSPQGFQPQHF. The CDR3 DNA sequence: TGTGCCAGCAGCCCACAGGGGTTTCAGCCCCAGCATTTT.